This is a list of T cell receptor beta chains from one sample in a study of cytomegalovirus exposure and HLA in healthy donors. TCRdb's table, derived via immunoSEQ multiplex PCR, lists solely in-frame clones and lacks some. The table includes fewer than 150,000 clones, 82% detected once. The material sequenced was PBMCs. These receptor sequences come from a woman between 18 and 29 years old in good health and CMV-seronegative. The CDR3 runs from the conserved cysteine through the conserved F or W. The D gene is left open where the match is weak. Expanded clones get a size class; other rows say once, few or many, or leave the size out.

size: NA
J: TRBJ2-1
D: TRBD1
V: TRBV7-9
CDR3: CASSMGPGGYNEQFF
DNA: TGTGCCAGCAGCATGGGGCCAGGGGGCTACAATGAGCAGTTCTTC

size: NA
J: TRBJ2-1
D: NA
V: TRBV7-9
CDR3: CASSSTGPNYNEQFF
DNA: TGTGCCAGCAGCTCAACAGGGCCCAACTACAATGAGCAGTTCTTC

size: NA
J: TRBJ1-1
D: TRBD1
V: TRBV5-4
CDR3: CASSSYRGPLVAFF
DNA: TGTGCCAGCAGCTCCTACAGGGGACCTCTGGTGGCTTTCTTT

size: NA
J: TRBJ2-3
D: TRBD1
V: TRBV5-1
CDR3: CASSLGGTGIPDTQYF
DNA: TGCGCCAGCAGCTTAGGGGGGACAGGCATCCCAGATACGCAGTATTTT

size: NA
J: TRBJ2-6
D: NA
V: TRBV4-1
CDR3: CASSHSSSGANVLTF
DNA: TGCGCCAGCAGCCATAGTAGCTCTGGGGCCAACGTCCTGACTTTC

size: NA
J: TRBJ2-3
D: TRBD2
V: TRBV5-1
CDR3: CASSYQPSGRTSDTQYF
DNA: TGCGCCAGCAGCTACCAACCTAGCGGGAGGACGTCAGATACGCAGTATTTT

size: NA
J: TRBJ2-5
D: TRBD2
V: TRBV25-1
CDR3: CASSEDARLAGGPEYF
DNA: TGTGCCAGCAGTGAAGACGCCCGACTAGCGGGAGGACCTGAGTACTTC

size: NA
J: TRBJ2-7
D: NA
V: TRBV27
CDR3: CASSLLGRSYEQYF
DNA: TGTGCCAGCAGTTTATTAGGCCGGAGCTACGAGCAGTACTTC

size: NA
J: TRBJ1-1
D: NA
V: TRBV7-2
CDR3: CASSLVGGSNTEAFF
DNA: TGTGCCAGCAGCTTAGTGGGGGGATCGAACACTGAAGCTTTCTTT

size: NA
J: TRBJ2-2
D: NA
V: TRBV7-8
CDR3: CASSFNSVGTGTGELFF
DNA: TGTGCCAGCAGCTTCAATAGTGTAGGGACTGGCACCGGGGAGCTGTTTTTT

size: NA
J: TRBJ1-2
D: NA
V: TRBV7-9
CDR3: CASSLAQVNPGGYTF
DNA: TGTGCCAGCAGCTTAGCACAGGTCAACCCTGGGGGCTACACCTTC

size: NA
J: TRBJ2-3
D: NA
V: TRBV15
CDR3: CATELGGTDTQYF
DNA: TGTGCCACCGAGCTAGGAGGAACGGATACGCAGTATTTT

size: once
J: TRBJ2-4
D: NA
V: TRBV20-1
CDR3: CSAWAKNIQYF
DNA: TGCAGTGCGTGGGCGAAAAACATTCAGTACTTC